These 15 T cell receptor beta chains originate from one sample sequenced in a study of cytomegalovirus exposure and HLA in healthy donors. Primers included in the PCR were 60 Vbeta and 13 Jbeta primers. The method was immunoSEQ multiplex PCR; TCRdb's version includes in-frame clones alone and lacks a portion of them. In the table there are about 96,000 clones, approximately 79% of which are singletons. The material sequenced was PBMCs. The receptors come from a man under 40 in good health and CMV-seronegative.

About this clone itself: Different DNA sequences within this sample yield the same CDR3. The chain employs TRBV6-1 and TRBJ2-1, with TRBD2 matching 9 bases. Unmatched junction bases numbered 5, after V lost 4 bases and J lost 4 bases. CDR1 is MNHNS, CDR2 SASEGT, per germline. This CDR3 is 15 amino acids long. The CDR3 DNA sequence: TGTGCCAGCAGTGTTCTCGCGGGGGGGTACAATGAGCAGTTCTTC. Amino acid sequence: CASSVLAGGYNEQFF.

Comment on this clone: A junction boundary mismatches the germline segment, possibly from a read error. The chain has TRBV5-1 and TRBJ1-1, with 8 bases aligning to TRBD1. Germline values: CDR1 SGHRS, CDR2 YFSETQ. CDR3 length: 12 residues. CDR3 region: CASSKDRGRPNF. Written as DNA, the CDR3 is TGCGCCAGCAGCAAAGACAGGGGCCGCCCAAACTTT. The variable domain in full, with the rest retrieved from reference TRBV5-1 and TRBJ1-1, is KAGVTQTPRYLIKTRGQQVTLSCSPISGHRSVSWYQQTPGQGLQFLFEYFSETQRNKGNFPGRFSGRQFSNSRSEMNVSTLELGDSALYLCASSKDRGRPNFGQGTRLTVV.

This chain connects TRBV4-2 to TRBJ2-3; 13 nucleotides agree with TRBD2. This CDR3 contains 20 residues. The V segment lost 7 bases and the J segment 4 bases; nucleotides outside the gene matches: 20. Germline CDR1 reads LGHNA; CDR2 reads YNFKEQ. Here the CDR3 DNA reads TGTGCCAGCAACTCTCTTCAAGCCGGGACTAGCGGGACGACCGCAGATACGCAGTATTTT. It yields the protein CASNSLQAGTSGTTADTQYF.

The V gene is TRBV27, the J gene TRBJ2-3; D possibly corresponds to TRBD2 (5 bases). Per the germline V gene, CDR1 is MNHEY and CDR2 is SMNVEV (reference sequence). The CDR3 is 15 amino acids. The V gene lost 7 bases and the J gene lost 1 base, with 15 bases spanning the gap. Here the CDR3 DNA reads TGTGCCAGCACCCCCGGGGTCCGTGGCACAGATACGCAGTATTTT. This codes for CASTPGVRGTDTQYF.

J is TRBJ1-6 and V is TRBV12-5, with TRBD1 identical over 7 bases. This CDR3 has 16 amino acids. From germline, CDR1 is LGHNT and CDR2 FRNRAP. Trimming cost V 6 bases and J 5 bases; bases outside gene matches: 10. The DNA for the CDR3 is TGTGCTAGTGGCCCCCGTGGGACAGCAGATAATTCACCCCTCCACTTT. This codes for CASGPRGTADNSPLHF.

The chain employs TRBV9 and TRBJ1-4; D unclear. Trimming removed 0 bases from V and 11 bases from J, with 11 bases in between. This CDR3 contains 13 residues. The germline gives CDR1 SGDLS, CDR2 YYNGEE. CDR3 coding DNA: TGTGCCAGCAGCGTAGTAGAGGGCGGGAAACTGTTTTTT. It yields the protein CASSVVEGGKLFF.

This clone has a handful of counts. CDR3 DNA: TGTGCCAGCAGCTCTGGACAGGGGTTGCAGCCCCAGCATTTT. As protein: CASSSGQGLQPQHF. This sequence joins TRBV7-9 and TRBJ1-5; 9 nucleotides line up with TRBD1. The ends lost 4 bases at V and 7 bases at J; junction bases unmatched: 5. Germline V gene lookup returns CDR1 SEHNR and CDR2 FQNEAQ (reference sequence). The CDR3 runs 14 residues.

The chain uses TRBV19 and TRBJ1-2; 7 bases are shared with TRBD1. Germline V CDR1 and CDR2: LNHDA, SQIVND (reference sequence). The CDR3 contains 15 residues. V lost 3 bases and J lost 0; bases outside the gene matches: 4. CDR3 coding DNA: TGTGCCAGTAGTATTGGGACAGTAGCTAACTATGGCTACACCTTC. Its protein product is CASSIGTVANYGYTF. Drawing the rest from reference TRBV19 and TRBJ1-2, the complete variable domain is DGGITQSPKYLFRKEGQNVTLSCEQNLNHDAMYWYRQDPGQGLRLIYYSQIVNDFQKGDIAEGYSVSREKKESFPLTVTSAQKNPTAFYLCASSIGTVANYGYTFGSGTRLTVV.

The V gene is TRBV27, the J gene TRBJ2-1; possibly TRBD2 for D (7 bases). Trimming removed 3 bases at V and 1 base at J, with 10 bases between. CDR3 length: 15 residues. Germline CDR1 and CDR2: MNHEY and SMNVEV (reference sequence). The CDR3 protein is CASSFRGGSYNEQFF. The CDR3 bases are TGTGCCAGCAGTTTTAGGGGGGGGTCCTACAATGAGCAGTTCTTC.

This chain uses TRBV4-3 with TRBJ2-7, with D possibly matching TRBD1 (7 bases). There are 15 residues in the CDR3. From germline, CDR1 is LGHNA and CDR2 YSLEER. Trimming left V 0 bases short and J 3 bases short, with 12 bases between. DNA of the CDR3: TGCGCCAGCAGCCAAGAGCGGGACAGCTACTACGAGCAGTACTTC. Translating it yields CASSQERDSYYEQYF.

The CDR3 nucleotides are TGTGCCAGCAGTGTAGTGGGGGCGCAGACTGGAAACACCATATATTTT. It codes for CASSVVGAQTGNTIYF. V usage is TRBV2 and J usage is TRBJ1-3; tentative D call: TRBD1 (6 bases). CDR1 and CDR2 (germline): SNHLY, FYNNEI. V lost 4 bases to trimming and J lost 2 bases, with 15 bases between them. The CDR3 length is 16 residues.

The table lists this clone with a count of one. The CDR3: CASSESGGGAKNIQYF. Here the CDR3 DNA reads TGTGCCAGCAGTGAATCGGGCGGGGGGGCCAAAAACATTCAGTACTTC. The chain combines TRBV25-1 with TRBJ2-4; 8 nucleotides match TRBD2. The V gene's germline CDR1 is MGHDK and CDR2 SYGVNS. CDR3 size: 16 residues. With 1 base clipped from V and 1 base from J, the junction kept 3 bases outside the gene matches. The complete variable domain, with remaining parts taken from reference TRBV25-1 and TRBJ2-4, reads EADIYQTPRYLVIGTGKKITLECSQTMGHDKMYWYQQDPGMELHLIHYSYGVNSTEKGDLSSESTVSRIRTEHFPLTLESARPSHTSQYLCASSESGGGAKNIQYFGAGTRLSVL.

The J gene is TRBJ1-6, the V gene TRBV6-1; 8 bases align to TRBD1. Germline assignment: CDR1 MNHNS and CDR2 SASEGT. The V segment lost 4 bases and the J segment 10 bases; nucleotides outside the gene matches: 6. The length of the CDR3 is 14 residues. CDR3 amino acids: CASSVGTGGSPLHF. The CDR3 coding sequence is TGTGCCAGCAGTGTGGGGACAGGAGGATCACCCCTCCACTTT.

The rearrangement links TRBV7-9 to TRBJ1-5, with D possibly matching TRBD1 (6 bases). V dropped 1 base and J dropped 3 bases, with 10 bases sitting between them. The CDR3 is 15 residues long. Germline V gene sequence: CDR1 SEHNR, CDR2 FQNEAQ (reference sequence). DNA of the CDR3: TGTGCCAGCAGCTTAGGAGCAGGGGACAATCAGCCCCAGCATTTT. It specifies CASSLGAGDNQPQHF. Full variable domain (outside the CDR3, taken from reference TRBV7-9 and TRBJ1-5): DTGVSQNPRHKITKRGQNVTFRCDPISEHNRLYWYRQTLGQGPEFLTYFQNEAQLEKSRLLSDRFSAERPKGSFSTLEIQRTEQGDSAMYLCASSLGAGDNQPQHFGDGTRLSIL.

The chain employs TRBV30 and TRBJ2-3; 7 bases map to TRBD1. The CDR3 runs 14 residues. V was pared by 6 bases and J by 2 bases, with 8 bases of the junction left unmatched. The germline V gene has CDR1 GTSNPN and CDR2 SVGIG (reference sequence). The CDR3 sequence is CACNRGFLTDTQYF. The CDR3 DNA is TGTGCCTGTAACAGGGGCTTCCTCACAGATACGCAGTATTTT.